This passage covers 25 T cell receptor beta chains from one sample sequenced in a study of blood T cell repertoires in COVID-19. Measured with immunoSEQ multiplex PCR; TCRdb has only the in-frame clones, and not every one. The data hold 250,000 or so clones, with about 90% observed a single time. Specimen: peripheral blood. The receptor set was obtained from a woman aged 60 to 75 with COVID-19, enrolled during active disease.

As concerns this clone: Other nucleotide sequences in the sample specify the same CDR3. The J gene is TRBJ1-1, the V gene TRBV5-5, with 8 bases aligning to TRBD1. CDR3 size: 15 residues. V shed 1 base and J 1 base; nucleotides not matched to a gene: 3. Germline lookup yields CDR1 SGHKS and CDR2 YYEKEE (reference sequence). The CDR3 loop is CASSLLDRANTEAFF. The CDR3 nucleotides are TGTGCCAGCAGCTTGTTGGACAGGGCGAACACTGAAGCTTTCTTT.

This clone was seen once. The V gene is TRBV10-3, the J gene TRBJ1-2; possibly TRBD1 for D (5 bases). Germline V gene lookup returns CDR1 ENHRY and CDR2 SYGVKD. The CDR3 runs to 14 residues. Trimming stripped 0 bases from V and 3 bases from J, with 8 bases between. The CDR3 DNA follows: TGTGCCATCAGTGAGTCAGACAGTTACTATGGCTACACCTTC. Protein product: CAISESDSYYGYTF.

This chain connects TRBV4-3 to TRBJ1-4; 7 positions agree with TRBD1. This CDR3 has 15 amino acids. The J segment lost 4 bases and the V segment lost 5 bases, leaving 7 bases of the junction unmatched. Germline values: CDR1 LGHNA, CDR2 YSLEER. CDR3 coding DNA: TGCGCCAGCAGCGGGGGGACAGCCTATAATGAAAAACTGTTTTTT. It encodes CASSGGTAYNEKLFF.

The chain recombines TRBV2 with TRBJ2-3; perhaps TRBD1 as D (6 bases). Deletions cut 4 bases from V and 4 bases from J, with 12 bases between. This CDR3 spans 14 amino acids. In germline, CDR1 is SNHLY, CDR2 FYNNEI. The CDR3 protein is CASSVRGTSDTQYF. The CDR3 DNA reads as TGTGCCAGCAGTGTGAGGGGGACGTCAGATACGCAGTATTTT. The whole variable domain, filled in from reference TRBV2 and TRBJ2-3, reads EPEVTQTPSHQVTQMGQEVILRCVPISNHLYFYWYRQILGQKVEFLVSFYNNEISEKSEIFDDQFSVERPDGSNFTLKIRSTKLEDSAMYFCASSVRGTSDTQYFGPGTRLTVL.

The chain couples TRBV30 to TRBJ1-3; D gene uncertain. This CDR3 contains 12 residues. The V gene's germline CDR1 is GTSNPN and CDR2 SVGIG (reference sequence). V lost 6 bases, J lost 4 bases, and 10 bases lay in between. CDR3 nucleotide sequence: TGTGCCTGTGACATGGCCGGAAACACCATATATTTT. Its translation: CACDMAGNTIYF.

The chain carries TRBV7-2 and TRBJ2-1; 16 bases are a match to TRBD2. There are 17 residues in the CDR3. With 0 bases clipped from V and 8 bases from J, the junction kept 4 bases outside the gene matches. CDR1 is SGHTA, CDR2 FQGNSA, per germline. The CDR3 DNA is TGTGCCAGCAGCTTAGCCGGGACTAGCGGGGGGGCGTATGAGCAGTTCTTC. Encoded protein: CASSLAGTSGGAYEQFF.

The chain couples TRBV28 to TRBJ2-1; TRBD2 matches 13 bases. V lost 5 bases to trimming and J lost 7 bases; unmatched junction nucleotides: 8. This CDR3 is built from 16 residues. CDR1 and CDR2 from the germline V gene are MDHEN and SYDVKM. The CDR3: CASSPTSGGARNEQFF. In DNA, the CDR3 is TGTGCCAGCAGTCCCACTAGCGGGGGGGCAAGGAATGAGCAGTTCTTC.

The CDR3 DNA is TGTGCCAGCACCCCCGACTCCGGGACAGGGACTTCAGGCACTGAAGCTTTCTTT. This encodes CASTPDSGTGTSGTEAFF. The chain has TRBV7-8 and TRBJ1-1; 9 nucleotides match TRBD1. J gave up 4 bases and V 7 bases, and 19 bases lay outside the gene matches. Germline CDR1 SGHVS, CDR2 FQNEAQ. CDR3 length: 18 amino acids.

The chain recombines TRBV5-1 with TRBJ2-3; possible D gene TRBD1, 5 bases. This CDR3 comprises 15 residues. CDR1 SGHRS and CDR2 YFSETQ come from the germline V gene. Trimming removed 8 bases at V and 0 bases at J, with 16 bases between. CDR3 DNA sequence: TGCGCCAGTCATGACGGACAACCTAGCACAGATACGCAGTATTTT. This encodes CASHDGQPSTDTQYF.

This chain uses TRBV11-2 with TRBJ2-5, with 10 bases fitting TRBD1. This CDR3 is built from 15 residues. Trimming took 7 bases from V and 5 from J; bases not matched to a gene: 10. The V gene's germline CDR1 is SGHAT and CDR2 FQNNGV. CDR3 sequence reads: CASTQTGGAGETQYF. The CDR3 region has the DNA TGTGCCAGCACACAGACAGGGGGCGCGGGGGAGACCCAGTACTTC.

The chain uses TRBV10-3 and TRBJ2-3, with 8 nucleotides matching TRBD2. Per the germline V gene, CDR1 is ENHRY and CDR2 is SYGVKD. The CDR3 loop spans 14 amino acids. Trimming took 4 bases from V and 5 from J; bases not matched to a gene: 5. The CDR3 loop reads CAISVGGAQDTQYF. In nucleotides, the CDR3 is TGTGCCATCAGTGTCGGGGGGGCCCAAGATACGCAGTATTTT.

The chain has TRBV7-9 and TRBJ2-7; 7 nucleotides align to TRBD2. Trimming at V came to 5 bases and at J to 2 bases, leaving 6 bases not matched to a gene. The germline CDR1 and CDR2 sequences are SEHNR and FQNEAQ (reference sequence). The CDR3 is 14 residues long. The CDR3 DNA reads TGTGCCAGCAGCCAGGTGGGGGGGACCTACGAGCAGTACTTC. Residues: CASSQVGGTYEQYF.

This clone has only one observation. The chain is built from TRBV5-1 and TRBJ1-6; D may be TRBD1 (5 bases). Trimming left V 0 bases short and J 13 bases short, with 17 bases between. The CDR3 loop spans 15 amino acids. CDR1 and CDR2 from the germline V gene are SGHRS and YFSETQ. CDR3 residues: CASSLDIGGTGPLHF. The DNA of the CDR3 is TGCGCCAGCAGCTTGGATATCGGGGGGACGGGGCCCCTCCACTTT. Combining the CDR3 with reference TRBV5-1 and TRBJ1-6 gives the whole variable domain KAGVTQTPRYLIKTRGQQVTLSCSPISGHRSVSWYQQTPGQGLQFLFEYFSETQRNKGNFPGRFSGRQFSNSRSEMNVSTLELGDSALYLCASSLDIGGTGPLHFGNGTRLTVT.

In regard to this clone: Other nucleotide sequences in the sample specify the same CDR3. The V call is TRBV7-2, the J call TRBJ1-3, with 8 bases aligning to TRBD1. Germline lookup yields CDR1 SGHTA and CDR2 FQGNSA. V was clipped by 3 bases and J by 3 bases; unmatched bases: 1. The CDR3 is 14 residues long. The chain's CDR3 is CASSFGQGGNTIYF. The DNA for the CDR3 is TGTGCCAGCAGCTTTGGACAGGGTGGAAACACCATATATTTT. Using reference TRBV7-2 and TRBJ1-3 for the parts outside the CDR3, the full variable domain is GAGVSQSPSNKVTEKGKDVELRCDPISGHTALYWYRQSLGQGLEFLIYFQGNSAPDKSGLPSDRFSAERTGGSVSTLTIQRTQQEDSAVYLCASSFGQGGNTIYFGEGSWLTVV.

CDR3 DNA: TGTGCCATCAGTTCGGACAGGGTAGGCACTGAAGCTTTCTTT. Its protein is CAISSDRVGTEAFF. The chain combines TRBV10-3 with TRBJ1-1, with 8 nucleotides matching TRBD1. Germline trimming cut 5 bases from V and 4 bases from J; bases unmatched to any gene: 6. CDR3 length: 14 residues. The germline CDR1 and CDR2 sequences are ENHRY and SYGVKD.

The chain combines TRBV19 with TRBJ1-2; D is perhaps TRBD1 (5 bases). In germline, CDR1 is LNHDA, CDR2 SQIVND (reference sequence). The CDR3 has 12 residues. V lost 5 bases and J 7 bases, leaving 11 bases between the germline ends. The CDR3 DNA follows: TGTGCCAGTAGTCCCCCAGGGTTTGGCTACACCTTC. As protein: CASSPPGFGYTF.

The rearrangement joins TRBV19 to TRBJ1-5, with 7 bases aligning to TRBD1. V shed 3 bases, J shed 5 bases, and the junction held 10 bases outside the gene matches. The length of the CDR3 is 16 residues. CDR1 is LNHDA, CDR2 SQIVND, per germline (reference sequence). CDR3 nucleotides: TGTGCCAGTAGTATTAATAGGGGGCGGATCGATCAGCCCCAGCATTTT. Protein: CASSINRGRIDQPQHF.

The V gene is TRBV5-1, the J gene TRBJ2-1, with 9 nucleotides matching TRBD1. V dropped 4 bases and J dropped 5; count of bases not matched to a gene: 7. The CDR3 is 15 residues long. Germline CDR1 and CDR2: SGHRS and YFSETQ. CDR3 coding DNA: TGCGCCAGCAGCCGGGACAGGGTAGGGGACAATGAGCAGTTCTTC. This gives the protein CASSRDRVGDNEQFF. Full variable domain (remainder filled in from reference TRBV5-1 and TRBJ2-1): KAGVTQTPRYLIKTRGQQVTLSCSPISGHRSVSWYQQTPGQGLQFLFEYFSETQRNKGNFPGRFSGRQFSNSRSEMNVSTLELGDSALYLCASSRDRVGDNEQFFGPGTRLTVL.

This clone was recorded once. This chain links TRBV7-9 with TRBJ1-6; D call uncertain. Germline V gene lookup returns CDR1 SEHNR and CDR2 FQNEAQ (reference sequence). This CDR3 region has 14 residues. Trimming shortened V by 1 base and J by 7 bases, and 8 bases separated the two germline ends. The CDR3 loop reads CASSLDTENSPLHF. For the CDR3, the DNA is TGTGCCAGCAGCTTAGATACAGAAAATTCACCCCTCCACTTT.

CDR3 in amino acids: CASSGFDRANTEAFF. In DNA form, the CDR3 reads TGTGCCAGCAGCGGATTTGACAGGGCCAACACTGAAGCTTTCTTT. This chain connects TRBV9 to TRBJ1-1; 7 bases match TRBD1. CDR1 SGDLS and CDR2 YYNGEE come from the germline V gene. Losses at the gene ends were 3 bases for V and 2 bases for J; bases not matched to a gene: 7. CDR3 length: 15 residues.

This clone was picked up one time. The J gene is TRBJ1-2, the V gene TRBV6-6; 10 bases map to TRBD1. Germline assignment: CDR1 MNHNY and CDR2 SVGAGI (reference sequence). The CDR3 loop spans 13 amino acids. The V and J ends lost 6 bases and 8 bases, in that order; junction bases with no gene match: 6. CDR3 sequence reads: CASSRQGAGGYTF. In DNA, the CDR3 is TGTGCCAGCAGCAGACAGGGGGCAGGAGGCTACACCTTC.

This rearrangement joins TRBV19 to TRBJ2-5, with D maybe TRBD2 (6 bases). CDR1 is LNHDA and CDR2 is SQIVND in the germline V gene (reference sequence). V was shortened by 10 bases and J by 4 bases, with 19 bases between the two germline ends. The CDR3 spans 14 residues. The CDR3 DNA sequence: TGTGCCACCTCGGCCGGTGTTAGCGGAGAGACCCAGTACTTC. It encodes CATSAGVSGETQYF.

V and J are TRBV19 and TRBJ1-3; D ambiguous. The CDR3 contains 14 residues. Germline V gives CDR1 LNHDA, CDR2 SQIVND (reference sequence). V lost 11 bases to trimming and J lost 0 bases, with 14 bases between them. In DNA form, the CDR3 reads TGTGCCGCCGTGGCAGCTAGCTCTGGAAACACCATATATTTT. This sequence encodes CAAVAASSGNTIYF.

J is TRBJ1-3 and V is TRBV2; 10 bases fit TRBD1. V gave up 6 bases and J gave up 0 bases; unmatched junction bases: 8. Germline CDR1 SNHLY, CDR2 FYNNEI. The CDR3 loop spans 17 amino acids. The CDR3 nucleotides read TGTGCCAGCAGGGACCCGGGACAGGGGCCCTCTGGAAACACCATATATTTT. Translating it yields CASRDPGQGPSGNTIYF.

This chain links TRBV25-1 with TRBJ1-2, with D perhaps TRBD1 (5 bases). CDR3 length: 12 amino acids. Germline CDR1 and CDR2: MGHDK and SYGVNS. Trimming took 1 base from V and 7 from J, leaving 7 bases between them. Here the CDR3 DNA reads TGTGCCAGCAGTGAATGGGGCGGTGGCTACACCTTC. Translating it yields CASSEWGGGYTF.